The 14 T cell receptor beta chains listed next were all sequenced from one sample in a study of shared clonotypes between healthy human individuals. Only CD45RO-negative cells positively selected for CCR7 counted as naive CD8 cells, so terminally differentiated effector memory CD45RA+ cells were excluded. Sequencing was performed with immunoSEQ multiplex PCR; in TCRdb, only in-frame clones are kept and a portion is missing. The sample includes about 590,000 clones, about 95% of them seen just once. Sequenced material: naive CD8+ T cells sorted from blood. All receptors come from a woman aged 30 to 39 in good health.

CDR3 in amino acids: CASSPYPLAGVTGANVLTF. The CDR3 region has the DNA TGTGCCAGCAGTCCATACCCCCTTGCGGGAGTTACTGGGGCCAACGTCCTGACTTTC. This sequence joins TRBV28 and TRBJ2-6; 7 bases map to TRBD2. With V trimmed by 5 bases and J by 2 bases, 15 bases remained unmatched. CDR3 length: 19 amino acids. From germline, CDR1 is MDHEN and CDR2 SYDVKM.

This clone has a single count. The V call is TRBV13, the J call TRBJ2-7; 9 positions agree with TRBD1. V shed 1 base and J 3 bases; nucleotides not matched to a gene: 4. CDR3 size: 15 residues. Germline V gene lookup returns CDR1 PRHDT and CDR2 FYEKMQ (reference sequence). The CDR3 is CASSLDGTGRYEQYF. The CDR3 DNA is TGTGCCAGCAGCTTAGATGGGACAGGGCGCTACGAGCAGTACTTC.

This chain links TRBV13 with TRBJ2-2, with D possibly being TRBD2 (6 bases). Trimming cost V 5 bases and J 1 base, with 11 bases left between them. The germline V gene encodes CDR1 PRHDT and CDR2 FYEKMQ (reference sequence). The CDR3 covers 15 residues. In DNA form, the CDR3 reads TGTGCCAGCAGCGGGGCTAGCGAGAACACCGGGGAGCTGTTTTTT. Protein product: CASSGASENTGELFF.

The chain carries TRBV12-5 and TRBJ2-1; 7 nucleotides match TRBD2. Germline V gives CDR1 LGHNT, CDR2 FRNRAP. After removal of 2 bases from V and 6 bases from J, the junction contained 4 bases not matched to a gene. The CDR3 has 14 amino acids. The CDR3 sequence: CASGLSSGGNEQFF. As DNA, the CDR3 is TGTGCTAGTGGTTTGTCTAGCGGTGGCAATGAGCAGTTCTTC.

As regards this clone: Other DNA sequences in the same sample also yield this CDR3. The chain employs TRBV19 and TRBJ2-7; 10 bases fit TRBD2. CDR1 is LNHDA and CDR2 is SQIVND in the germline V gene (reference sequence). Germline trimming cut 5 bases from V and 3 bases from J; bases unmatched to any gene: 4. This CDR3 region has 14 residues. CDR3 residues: CASSGASGSYEQYF. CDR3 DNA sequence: TGTGCCAGTAGTGGTGCTAGCGGGAGCTACGAGCAGTACTTC.

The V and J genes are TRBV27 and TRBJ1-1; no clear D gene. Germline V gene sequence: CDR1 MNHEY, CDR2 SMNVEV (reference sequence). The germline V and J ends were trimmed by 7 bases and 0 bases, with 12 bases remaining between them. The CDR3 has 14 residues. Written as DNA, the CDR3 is TGTGCCAGCATGGCGGATATTATGAACACTGAAGCTTTCTTT. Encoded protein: CASMADIMNTEAFF.

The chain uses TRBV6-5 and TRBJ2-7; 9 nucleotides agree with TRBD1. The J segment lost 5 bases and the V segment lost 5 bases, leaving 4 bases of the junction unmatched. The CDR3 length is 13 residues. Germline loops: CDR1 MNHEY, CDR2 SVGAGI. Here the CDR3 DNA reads TGTGCCAGCAGTAAGGGGACAGGGAACGAGCAGTACTTC. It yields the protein CASSKGTGNEQYF.

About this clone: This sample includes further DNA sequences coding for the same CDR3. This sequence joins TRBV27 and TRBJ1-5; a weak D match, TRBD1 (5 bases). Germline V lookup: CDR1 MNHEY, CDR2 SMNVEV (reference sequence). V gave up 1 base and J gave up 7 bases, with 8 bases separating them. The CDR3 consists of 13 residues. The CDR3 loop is CASSLWGGQPQHF. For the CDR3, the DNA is TGTGCCAGCAGTTTATGGGGCGGGCAGCCCCAGCATTTT.

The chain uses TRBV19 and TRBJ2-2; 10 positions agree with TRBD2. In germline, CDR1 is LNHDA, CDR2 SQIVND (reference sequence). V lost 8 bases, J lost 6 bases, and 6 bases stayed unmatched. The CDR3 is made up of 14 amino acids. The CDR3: CASGKREGSGELFF. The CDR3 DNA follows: TGTGCCAGTGGGAAGCGGGAGGGCTCCGGGGAGCTGTTTTTT.

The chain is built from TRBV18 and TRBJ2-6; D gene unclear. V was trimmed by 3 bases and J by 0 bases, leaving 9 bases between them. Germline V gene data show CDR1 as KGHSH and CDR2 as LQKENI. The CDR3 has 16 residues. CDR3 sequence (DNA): TGTGCCAGCTCACCGGATACGAGCTCTGGGGCCAACGTCCTGACTTTC. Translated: CASSPDTSSGANVLTF.

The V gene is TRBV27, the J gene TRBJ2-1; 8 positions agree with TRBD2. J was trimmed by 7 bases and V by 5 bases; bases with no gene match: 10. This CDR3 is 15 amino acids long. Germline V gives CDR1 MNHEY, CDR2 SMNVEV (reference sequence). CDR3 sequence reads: CASSTESGSWNEQFF. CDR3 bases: TGTGCCAGCAGTACCGAAAGCGGGAGCTGGAATGAGCAGTTCTTC.

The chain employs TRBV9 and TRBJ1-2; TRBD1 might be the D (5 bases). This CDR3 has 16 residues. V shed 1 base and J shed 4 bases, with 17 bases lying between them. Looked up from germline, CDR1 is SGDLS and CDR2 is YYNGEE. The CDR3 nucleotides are TGTGCCAGCAGCGTAAGGGACGGAATCACCGTCTATGGCTACACCTTC. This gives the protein CASSVRDGITVYGYTF.

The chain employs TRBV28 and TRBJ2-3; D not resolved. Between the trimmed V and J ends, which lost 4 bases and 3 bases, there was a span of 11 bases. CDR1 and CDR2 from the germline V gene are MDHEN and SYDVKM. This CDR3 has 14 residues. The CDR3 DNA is TGTGCCAGCAGTTCCCCCGGGCGGACAGATACGCAGTATTTT. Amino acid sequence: CASSSPGRTDTQYF. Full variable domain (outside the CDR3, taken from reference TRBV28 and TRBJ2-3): DVKVTQSSRYLVKRTGEKVFLECVQDMDHENMFWYRQDPGLGLRLIYFSYDVKMKEKGDIPEGYSVSREKKERFSLILESASTNQTSMYLCASSSPGRTDTQYFGPGTRLTVL.

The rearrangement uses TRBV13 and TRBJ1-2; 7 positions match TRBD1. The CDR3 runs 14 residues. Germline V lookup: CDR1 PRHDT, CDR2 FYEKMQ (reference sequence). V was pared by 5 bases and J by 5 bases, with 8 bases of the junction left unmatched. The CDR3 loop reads CASSPGGGWYGYTF. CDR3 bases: TGTGCCAGCAGCCCAGGGGGGGGCTGGTATGGCTACACCTTC.